This T cell receptor (beta chain) was captured by sequencing in a study of a mutant IDH1 vaccine in newly diagnosed glioma. Produced via immunoSEQ multiplex PCR; TCRdb's table is partial and in-frame only. The table lists roughly 130,000 clones, around 80% of them singletons, with about 5.5% in the top ten. As concerns this clone: Its target is unknown.

Germline assignment: CDR1 LNHDA and CDR2 SQIVND (reference sequence). The CDR3 is 15 amino acids. V shed 5 bases and J 3 bases; nucleotides not matched to a gene: 5. Stated time point: week 11, during vaccination. A single vaccine dose contained 300 ug of mutant IDH1 20-mer peptide, and topical imiquimod was used with it. This clonotype was sampled from a middle-aged man with glioma. The source material was PBMCs, sampled from a glioma patient whose treatment included an IDH1 peptide vaccine. The V call is TRBV19, the J call TRBJ2-3; TRBD2 matches 10 bases. The CDR3 spells CASSLLAGRTDTQYF. CDR3 DNA sequence: TGTGCCAGTAGTTTACTAGCGGGAAGAACAGATACGCAGTATTTT.